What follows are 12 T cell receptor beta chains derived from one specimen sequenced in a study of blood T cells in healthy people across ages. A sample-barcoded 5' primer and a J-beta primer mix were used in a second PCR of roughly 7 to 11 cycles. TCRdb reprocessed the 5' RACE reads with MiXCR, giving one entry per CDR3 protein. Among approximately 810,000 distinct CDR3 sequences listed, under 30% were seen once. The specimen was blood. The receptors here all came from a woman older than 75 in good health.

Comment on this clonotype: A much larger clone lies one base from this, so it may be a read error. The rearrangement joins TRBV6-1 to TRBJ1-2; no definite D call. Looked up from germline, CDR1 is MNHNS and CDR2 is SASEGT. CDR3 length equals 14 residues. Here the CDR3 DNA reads TGTTCCAGCAGTGAGCGTAACGCGGGCTATGGCTACACCTTC. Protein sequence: CSSSERNAGYGYTF.

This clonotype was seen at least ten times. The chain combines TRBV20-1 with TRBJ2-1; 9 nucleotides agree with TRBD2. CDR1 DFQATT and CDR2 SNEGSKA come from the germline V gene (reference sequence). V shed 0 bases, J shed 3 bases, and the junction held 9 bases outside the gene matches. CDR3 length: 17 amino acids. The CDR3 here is CSARDRVRSGGYNEQFF. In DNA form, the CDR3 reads TGCAGTGCTAGAGATAGGGTTCGTAGCGGGGGCTACAATGAGCAGTTCTTC.

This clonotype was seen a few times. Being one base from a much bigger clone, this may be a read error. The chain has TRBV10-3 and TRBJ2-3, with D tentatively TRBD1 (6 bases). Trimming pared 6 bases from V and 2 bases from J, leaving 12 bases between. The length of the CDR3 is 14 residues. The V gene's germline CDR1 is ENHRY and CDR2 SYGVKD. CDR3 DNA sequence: TGTGCCATCAGGGAACAGGGAAACACAGATACGCAGTATTTT. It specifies CAIREQGNTDTQYF.

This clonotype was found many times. CDR3 region: CASSPRGGSGEQYF. CDR3 sequence (DNA): TGTGCCAGCAGTCCTCGAGGGGGGTCGGGGGAGCAGTACTTC. V usage is TRBV6-6 and J usage is TRBJ2-7; D may match TRBD1 or TRBD2 (6 bases each). The CDR3 covers 14 residues. Per the germline V gene, CDR1 is MNHNY and CDR2 is SVGAGI (reference sequence). V lost 5 bases and J lost 7, with 18 bases in between.

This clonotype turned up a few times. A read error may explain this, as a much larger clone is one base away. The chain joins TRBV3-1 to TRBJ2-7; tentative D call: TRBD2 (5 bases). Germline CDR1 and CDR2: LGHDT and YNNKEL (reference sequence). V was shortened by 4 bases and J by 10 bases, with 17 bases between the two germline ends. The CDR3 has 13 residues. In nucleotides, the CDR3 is TGTGCCAGCAGCCGGGCGAGGGAAGAGGCCCAGTACTTC. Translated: CASSRAREEAQYF.

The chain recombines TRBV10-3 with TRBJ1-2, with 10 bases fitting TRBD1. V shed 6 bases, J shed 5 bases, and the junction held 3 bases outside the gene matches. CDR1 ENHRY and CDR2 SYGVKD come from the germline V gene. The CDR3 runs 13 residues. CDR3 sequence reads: CAIRPGQGYGYTF. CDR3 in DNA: TGTGCCATCAGGCCGGGACAGGGGTATGGCTACACCTTC.

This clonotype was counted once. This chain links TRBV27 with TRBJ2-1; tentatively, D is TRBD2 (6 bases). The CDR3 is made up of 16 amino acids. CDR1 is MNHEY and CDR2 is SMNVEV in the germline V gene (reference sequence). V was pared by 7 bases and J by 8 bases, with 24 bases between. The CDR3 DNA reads TGTGCCAGCACCCTAGGGGCGGGGCTCCTAAGGCATGAGCAGTTCTTC. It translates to CASTLGAGLLRHEQFF.

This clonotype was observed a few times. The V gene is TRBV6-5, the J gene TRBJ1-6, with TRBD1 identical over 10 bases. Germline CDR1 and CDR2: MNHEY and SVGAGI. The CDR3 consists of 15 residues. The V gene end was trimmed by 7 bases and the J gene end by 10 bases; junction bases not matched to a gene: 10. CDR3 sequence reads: CASTSRDRGGSPLHF. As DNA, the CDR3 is TGTGCCAGCACATCCCGGGACAGGGGAGGATCACCCCTCCACTTT.

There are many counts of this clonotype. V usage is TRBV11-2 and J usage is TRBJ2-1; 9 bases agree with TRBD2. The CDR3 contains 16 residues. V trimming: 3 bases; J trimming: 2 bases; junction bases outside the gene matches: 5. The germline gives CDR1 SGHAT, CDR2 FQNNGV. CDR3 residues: CASSFAGTSPYNEQFF. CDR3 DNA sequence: TGTGCCAGCAGCTTTGCCGGGACTAGCCCCTACAATGAGCAGTTCTTC.

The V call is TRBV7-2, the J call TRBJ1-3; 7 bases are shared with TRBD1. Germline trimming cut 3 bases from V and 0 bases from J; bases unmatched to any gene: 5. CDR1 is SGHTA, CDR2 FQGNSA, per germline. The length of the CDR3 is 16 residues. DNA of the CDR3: TGTGCCAGCAGCTTTACAGGGGCCCACTCTGGAAACACCATATATTTT. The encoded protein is CASSFTGAHSGNTIYF.

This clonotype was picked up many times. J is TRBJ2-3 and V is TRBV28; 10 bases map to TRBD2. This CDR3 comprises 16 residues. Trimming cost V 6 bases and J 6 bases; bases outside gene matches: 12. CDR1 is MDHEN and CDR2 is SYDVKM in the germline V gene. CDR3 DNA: TGTGCCAGCAGCTTCAGAGCGGGGGGGCGATCGGATACGCAGTATTTT. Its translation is CASSFRAGGRSDTQYF.

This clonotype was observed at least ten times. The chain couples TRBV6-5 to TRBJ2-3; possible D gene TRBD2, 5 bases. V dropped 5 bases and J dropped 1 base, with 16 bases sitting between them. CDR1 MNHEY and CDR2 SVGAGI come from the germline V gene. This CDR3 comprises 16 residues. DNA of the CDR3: TGTGCCAGCAGTCCCGGGATCTCTCTTGGCACAGATACGCAGTATTTT. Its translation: CASSPGISLGTDTQYF.